This TCR beta chain was recovered during a study of T cell responses to AZD1222 COVID-19 vaccine. Study-level results: Two doses of AZD1222 preceded a rise in Spike-specific TCR breadth and depth. Donors were chiefly white British, with a greater number of females, and clonal diversity was perhaps underestimated. Dominant CD4 TCR responses targeted spike regions 160-218 and 743-854.

About this clone: Its antigen is undetermined.

Second-dose schedules of about 4 or about 12 weeks were combined. The V gene end was trimmed by 4 bases and the J gene end by 6 bases; junction bases not matched to a gene: 6. Germline values: CDR1 MNHEY, CDR2 SVGAGI. This CDR3 is 16 amino acids long. Here immunoSEQ multiplex PCR was the method, and the copy in TCRdb shows in-frame clones only, minus some. The sample lists 83,000 or so clones; about nine tenths were seen once. The J gene is TRBJ1-6, the V gene TRBV6-5; 10 bases are shared with TRBD1. The sequence derives from an adult who received the AZD1222 COVID-19 vaccine. Sequenced material: peripheral blood, taken 28 days after the second AZD1222 dose. This CDR3 reads CASSSLGTGVNSPLHF. CDR3 nucleotide sequence: TGTGCCAGCAGTTCCCTTGGGACAGGGGTTAATTCACCCCTCCACTTT.